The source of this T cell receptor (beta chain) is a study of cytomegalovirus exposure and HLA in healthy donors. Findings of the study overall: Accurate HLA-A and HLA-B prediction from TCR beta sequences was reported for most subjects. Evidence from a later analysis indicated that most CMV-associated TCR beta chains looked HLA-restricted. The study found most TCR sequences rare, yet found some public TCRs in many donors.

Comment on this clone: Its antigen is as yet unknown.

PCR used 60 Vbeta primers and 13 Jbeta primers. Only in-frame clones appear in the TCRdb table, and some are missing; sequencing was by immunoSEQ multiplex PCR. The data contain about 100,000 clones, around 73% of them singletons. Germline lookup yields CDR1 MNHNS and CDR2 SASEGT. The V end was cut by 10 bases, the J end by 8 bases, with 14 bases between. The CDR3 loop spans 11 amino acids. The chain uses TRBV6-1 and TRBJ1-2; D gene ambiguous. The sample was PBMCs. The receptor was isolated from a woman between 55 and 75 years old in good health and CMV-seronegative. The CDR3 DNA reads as TGTGCCACCGATACCAGGTACGGCTACACCTTC. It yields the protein CATDTRYGYTF.